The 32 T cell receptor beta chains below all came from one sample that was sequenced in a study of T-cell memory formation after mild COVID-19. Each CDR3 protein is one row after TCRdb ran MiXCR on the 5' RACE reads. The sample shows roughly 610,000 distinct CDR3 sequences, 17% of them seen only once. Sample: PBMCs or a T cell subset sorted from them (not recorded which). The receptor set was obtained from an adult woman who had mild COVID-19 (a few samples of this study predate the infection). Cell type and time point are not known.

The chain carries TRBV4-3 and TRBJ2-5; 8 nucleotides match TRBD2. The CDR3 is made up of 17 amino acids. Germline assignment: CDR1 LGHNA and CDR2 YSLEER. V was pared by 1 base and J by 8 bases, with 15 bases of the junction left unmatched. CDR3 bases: TGCGCCAGCAGCCAAGGATATAGTTTGGGACTAGGCCGTACCCAGTACTTC. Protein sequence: CASSQGYSLGLGRTQYF.

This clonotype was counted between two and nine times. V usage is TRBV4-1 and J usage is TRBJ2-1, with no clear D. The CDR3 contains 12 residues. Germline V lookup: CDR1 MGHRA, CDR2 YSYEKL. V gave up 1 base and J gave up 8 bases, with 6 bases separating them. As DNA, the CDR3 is TGCGCCAGCAGCCAAGTTTGGGATGAGCAGTTCTTC. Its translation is CASSQVWDEQFF.

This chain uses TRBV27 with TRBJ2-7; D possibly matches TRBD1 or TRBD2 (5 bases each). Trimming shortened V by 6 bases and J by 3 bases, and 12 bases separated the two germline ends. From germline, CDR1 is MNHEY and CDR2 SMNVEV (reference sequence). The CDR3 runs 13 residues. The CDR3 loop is CASSPLGVYEQYF. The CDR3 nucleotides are TGTGCCAGCAGCCCTTTGGGGGTCTACGAGCAGTACTTC.

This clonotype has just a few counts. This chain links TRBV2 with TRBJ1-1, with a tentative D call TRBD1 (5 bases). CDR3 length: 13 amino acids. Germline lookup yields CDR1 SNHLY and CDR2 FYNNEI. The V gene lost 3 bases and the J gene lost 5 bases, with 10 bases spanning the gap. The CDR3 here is CASSDNWGTEAFF. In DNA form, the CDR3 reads TGTGCCAGCAGTGACAATTGGGGGACTGAAGCTTTCTTT.

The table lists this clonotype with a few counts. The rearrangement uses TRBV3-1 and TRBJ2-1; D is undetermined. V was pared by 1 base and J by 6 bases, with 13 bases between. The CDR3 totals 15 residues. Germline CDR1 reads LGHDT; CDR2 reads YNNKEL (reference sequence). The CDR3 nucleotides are TGTGCCAGCAGCCAAGCAAGGAGTTGGTCCAATGAGCAGTTCTTC. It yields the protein CASSQARSWSNEQFF.

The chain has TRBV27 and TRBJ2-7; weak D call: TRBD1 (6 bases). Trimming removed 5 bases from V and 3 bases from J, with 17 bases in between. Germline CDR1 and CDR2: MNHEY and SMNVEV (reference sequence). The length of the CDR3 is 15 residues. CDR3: CASSTLTGGGYEQYF. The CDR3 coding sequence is TGTGCCAGCAGTACCCTGACAGGTGGTGGCTACGAGCAGTACTTC.

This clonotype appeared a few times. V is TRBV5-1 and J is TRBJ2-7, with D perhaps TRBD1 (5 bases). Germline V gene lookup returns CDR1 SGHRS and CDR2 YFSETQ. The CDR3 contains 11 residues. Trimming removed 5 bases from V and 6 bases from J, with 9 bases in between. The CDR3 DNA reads TGCGCCAGCAGGACAGAGACCGAGCAGTACTTC. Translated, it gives CASRTETEQYF.

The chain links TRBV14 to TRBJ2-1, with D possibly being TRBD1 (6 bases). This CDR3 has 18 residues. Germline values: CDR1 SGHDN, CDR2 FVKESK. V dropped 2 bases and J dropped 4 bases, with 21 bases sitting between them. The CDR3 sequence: CASSQTLGAHIAYNEQFF. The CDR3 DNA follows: TGTGCCAGCAGCCAAACCTTGGGGGCCCACATAGCATACAATGAGCAGTTCTTC.

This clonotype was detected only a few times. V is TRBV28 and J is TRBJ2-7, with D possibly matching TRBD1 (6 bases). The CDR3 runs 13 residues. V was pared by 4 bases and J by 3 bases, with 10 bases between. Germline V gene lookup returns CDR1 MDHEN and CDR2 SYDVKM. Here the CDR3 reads CASSSQQGYEQYF. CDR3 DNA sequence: TGTGCCAGCAGTTCACAACAGGGCTACGAGCAGTACTTC.

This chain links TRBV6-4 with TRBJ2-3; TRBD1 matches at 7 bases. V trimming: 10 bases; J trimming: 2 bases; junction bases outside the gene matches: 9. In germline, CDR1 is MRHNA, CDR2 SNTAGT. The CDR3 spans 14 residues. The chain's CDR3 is CATAQGVNTDTQYF. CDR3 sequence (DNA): TGTGCCACAGCCCAGGGGGTGAACACAGATACGCAGTATTTT.

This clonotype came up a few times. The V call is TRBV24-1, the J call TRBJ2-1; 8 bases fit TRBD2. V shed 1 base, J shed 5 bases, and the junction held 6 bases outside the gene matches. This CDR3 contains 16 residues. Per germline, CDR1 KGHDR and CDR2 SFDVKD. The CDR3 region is CATSDFGSGSNNEQFF. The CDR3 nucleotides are TGTGCCACCAGTGATTTTGGGAGCGGGAGCAACAATGAGCAGTTCTTC.

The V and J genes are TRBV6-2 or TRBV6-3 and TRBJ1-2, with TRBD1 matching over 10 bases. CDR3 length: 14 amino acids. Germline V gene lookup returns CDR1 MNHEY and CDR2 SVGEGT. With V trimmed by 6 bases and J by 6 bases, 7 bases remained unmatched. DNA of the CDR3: TGTGCCAGCAGCAGACAGGGGGCAGACGATGGCTACACCTTC. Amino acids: CASSRQGADDGYTF.

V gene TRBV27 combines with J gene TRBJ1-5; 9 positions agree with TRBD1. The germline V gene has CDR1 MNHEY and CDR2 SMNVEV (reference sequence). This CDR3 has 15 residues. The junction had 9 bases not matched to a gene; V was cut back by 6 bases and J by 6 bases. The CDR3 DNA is TGTGCCAGCAGGGGGGGACAGGGAGGGGGTCAGCCCCAGCATTTT. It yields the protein CASRGGQGGGQPQHF.

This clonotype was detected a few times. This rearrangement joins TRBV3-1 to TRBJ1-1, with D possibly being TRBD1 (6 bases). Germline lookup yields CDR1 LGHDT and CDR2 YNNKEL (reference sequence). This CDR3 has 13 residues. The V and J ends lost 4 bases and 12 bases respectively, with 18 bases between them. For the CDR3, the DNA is TGTGCCAGCAGCCCAGGGGTCCGGGAAGCGACTTTCTTT. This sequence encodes CASSPGVREATFF.

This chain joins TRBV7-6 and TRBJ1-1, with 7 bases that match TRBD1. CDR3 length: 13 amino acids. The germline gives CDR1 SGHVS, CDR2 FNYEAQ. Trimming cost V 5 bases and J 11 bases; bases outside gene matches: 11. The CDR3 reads CASSHGAGGLAFF. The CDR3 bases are TGTGCCAGCAGCCACGGAGCAGGGGGGCTTGCTTTCTTT. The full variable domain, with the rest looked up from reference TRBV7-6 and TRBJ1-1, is GAGVSQSPRYKVTKRGQDVALRCDPISGHVSLYWYRQALGQGPEFLTYFNYEAQQDKSGLPNDRFSAERPEGSISTLTIQRTEQRDSAMYRCASSHGAGGLAFFGQGTRLTVV.

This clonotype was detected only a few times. Here the CDR3 reads CASSLRRTGNTIYF. The CDR3 nucleotides read TGTGCCAGTAGTCTCCGGAGGACGGGAAACACCATATATTTT. This sequence joins TRBV19 and TRBJ1-3, with D unresolved. Trimming removed 5 bases from V and 4 bases from J, with 12 bases in between. CDR1 LNHDA and CDR2 SQIVND come from the germline V gene (reference sequence). This CDR3 has 14 residues.

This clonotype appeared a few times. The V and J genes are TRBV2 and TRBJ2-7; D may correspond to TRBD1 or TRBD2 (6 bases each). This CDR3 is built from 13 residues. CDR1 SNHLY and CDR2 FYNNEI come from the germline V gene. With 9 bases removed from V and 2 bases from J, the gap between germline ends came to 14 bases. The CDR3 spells CARGTGGTYEQYF. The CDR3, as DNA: TGTGCCAGGGGGACCGGGGGCACCTACGAGCAGTACTTC.

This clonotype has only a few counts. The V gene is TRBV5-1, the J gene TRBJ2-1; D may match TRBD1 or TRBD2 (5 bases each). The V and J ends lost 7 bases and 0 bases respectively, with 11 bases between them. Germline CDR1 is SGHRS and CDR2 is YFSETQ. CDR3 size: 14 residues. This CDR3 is CASGTGSSYNEQFF. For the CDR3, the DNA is TGCGCCAGCGGGACGGGGAGCTCCTACAATGAGCAGTTCTTC.

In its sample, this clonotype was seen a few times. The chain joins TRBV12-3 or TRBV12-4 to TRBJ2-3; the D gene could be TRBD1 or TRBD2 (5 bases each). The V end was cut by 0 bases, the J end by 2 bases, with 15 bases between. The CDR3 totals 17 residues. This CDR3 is CASSLAGLARATDTQYF. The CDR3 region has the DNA TGTGCCAGCAGTTTAGCGGGGCTAGCCCGGGCCACAGATACGCAGTATTTT.

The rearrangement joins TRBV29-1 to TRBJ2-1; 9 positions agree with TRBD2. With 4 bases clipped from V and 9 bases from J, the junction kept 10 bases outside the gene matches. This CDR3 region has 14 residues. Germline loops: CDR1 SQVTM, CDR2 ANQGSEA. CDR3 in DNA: TGCAGCGTTGCCCCGGGACTAGCACTCGGTGAGCAGTTCTTC. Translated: CSVAPGLALGEQFF.

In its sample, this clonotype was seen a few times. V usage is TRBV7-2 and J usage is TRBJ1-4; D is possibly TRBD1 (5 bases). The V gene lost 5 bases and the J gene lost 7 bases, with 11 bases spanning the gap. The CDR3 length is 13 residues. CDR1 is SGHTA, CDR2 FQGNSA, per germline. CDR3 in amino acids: CASSLSGSEKLFF. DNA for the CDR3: TGTGCCAGCAGCCTATCAGGGAGTGAAAAACTGTTTTTT.

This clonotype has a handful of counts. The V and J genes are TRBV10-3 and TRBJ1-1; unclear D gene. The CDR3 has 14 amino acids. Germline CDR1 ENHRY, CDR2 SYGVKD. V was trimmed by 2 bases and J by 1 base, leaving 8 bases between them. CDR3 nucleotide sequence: TGTGCCATCAGTGAGCCCCCTGGGAACACTGAAGCTTTCTTT. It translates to CAISEPPGNTEAFF.

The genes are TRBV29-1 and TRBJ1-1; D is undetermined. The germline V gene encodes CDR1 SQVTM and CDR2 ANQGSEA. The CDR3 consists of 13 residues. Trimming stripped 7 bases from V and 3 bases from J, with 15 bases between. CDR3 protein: CSATTRLDTEAFF. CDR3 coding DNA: TGCAGCGCTACCACCCGTTTGGACACTGAAGCTTTCTTT.

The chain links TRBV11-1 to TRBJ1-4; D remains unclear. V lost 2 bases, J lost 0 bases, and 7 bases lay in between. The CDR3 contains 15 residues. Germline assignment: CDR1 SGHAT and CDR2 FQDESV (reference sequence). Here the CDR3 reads CASSLRAATNEKLFF. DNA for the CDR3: TGTGCCAGCAGCTTAAGGGCAGCAACTAATGAAAAACTGTTTTTT.

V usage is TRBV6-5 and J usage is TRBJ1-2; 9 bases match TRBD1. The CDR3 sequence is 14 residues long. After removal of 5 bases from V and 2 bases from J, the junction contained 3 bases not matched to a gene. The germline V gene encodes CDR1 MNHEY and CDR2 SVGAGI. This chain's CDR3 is CASSKGQGNYGYTF. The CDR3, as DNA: TGTGCCAGCAGTAAGGGACAGGGAAACTATGGCTACACCTTC.

This chain's CDR3 is CASSQEPGTSGRGVTETQYF. CDR3 sequence (DNA): TGCGCCAGCAGCCAAGAGCCGGGGACTAGCGGGAGGGGGGTTACGGAGACCCAGTACTTC. The rearrangement links TRBV4-3 to TRBJ2-5; 16 bases line up with TRBD2. V lost 0 bases, J lost 5 bases, and 12 bases stayed unmatched. The CDR3 length is 20 residues. The germline CDR1 and CDR2 sequences are LGHNA and YSLEER.

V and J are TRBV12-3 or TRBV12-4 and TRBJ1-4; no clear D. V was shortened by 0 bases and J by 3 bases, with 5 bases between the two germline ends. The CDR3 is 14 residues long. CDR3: CASSLARANEKLFF. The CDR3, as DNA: TGTGCCAGCAGTTTAGCCCGGGCTAATGAAAAACTGTTTTTT.

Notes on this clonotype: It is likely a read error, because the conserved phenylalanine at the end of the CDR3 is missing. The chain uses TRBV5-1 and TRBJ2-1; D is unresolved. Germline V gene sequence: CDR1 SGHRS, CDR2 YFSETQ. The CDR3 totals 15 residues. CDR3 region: CDSSFGQSSYNEQFL. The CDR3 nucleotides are TGCGACAGCAGCTTCGGCCAGAGCTCCTACAATGAGCAGTTCTTG.

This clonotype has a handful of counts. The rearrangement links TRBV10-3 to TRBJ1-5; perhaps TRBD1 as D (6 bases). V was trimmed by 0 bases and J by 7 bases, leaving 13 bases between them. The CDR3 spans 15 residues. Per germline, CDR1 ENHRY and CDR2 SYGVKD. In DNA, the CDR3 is TGTGCCATCAGTGAGTCGGGACAAGGTCTCCAGCCCCAGCATTTT. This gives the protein CAISESGQGLQPQHF.

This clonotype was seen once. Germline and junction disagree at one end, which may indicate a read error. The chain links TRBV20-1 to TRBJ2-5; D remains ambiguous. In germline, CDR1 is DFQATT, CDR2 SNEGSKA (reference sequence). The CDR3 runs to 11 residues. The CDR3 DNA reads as TGCAGTGCTAGTGGGGAAGACACCCAGTACTTC. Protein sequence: CSASGEDTQYF.

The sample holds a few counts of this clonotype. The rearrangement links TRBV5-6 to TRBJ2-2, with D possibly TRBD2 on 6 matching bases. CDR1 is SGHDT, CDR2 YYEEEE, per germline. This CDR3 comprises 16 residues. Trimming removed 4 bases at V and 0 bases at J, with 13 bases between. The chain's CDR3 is CASSPQRASNTGELFF. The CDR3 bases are TGTGCCAGCAGCCCGCAGCGGGCCTCGAACACCGGGGAGCTGTTTTTT.

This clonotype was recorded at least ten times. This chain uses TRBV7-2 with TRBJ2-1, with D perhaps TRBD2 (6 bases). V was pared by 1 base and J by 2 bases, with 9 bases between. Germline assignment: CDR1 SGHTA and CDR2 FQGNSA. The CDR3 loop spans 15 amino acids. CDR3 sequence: CASSLDSGPYNEQFF. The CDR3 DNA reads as TGTGCCAGCAGCTTAGACAGCGGGCCCTACAATGAGCAGTTCTTC.